This TCR beta chain came from a study of T cells after yellow fever vaccination. Whole-study context: The fractions with low cell numbers were processed using SMART-Seq v4 Ultra Low Input. Regarding the study as a whole: Though it reached lower strength, the secondary response hit its peak faster, day 5 versus 15. Once the booster was given, most primary-vaccination clones reappeared, at just under 98% for CD4 and 85% to 90% for CD8.

The study made its TCR cDNA through 5'RACE template switching. That step introduced a universal primer site along with UMIs. TCRdb re-called the 5' RACE reads with MiXCR, one entry per CDR3 protein. The profile shows hundreds of thousands of distinct CDR3 sequences, roughly 3.9% of them singletons. Only a few counts were recorded for this clonotype. Its matching antigen is unknown. V lost 0 bases, J lost 4 bases, and 7 bases lay in between. Germline V lookup: CDR1 SGHAT, CDR2 FQNNGV. There are 15 residues in the CDR3. The sequence was collected from a young man who received the YFV17D yellow fever vaccine. The V and J genes are TRBV11-2 and TRBJ1-6; D gene unclear. The sequencing here drew on PBMCs, taken 5 days after the yellow fever booster vaccination. The DNA of the CDR3 is TGTGCCAGCAGCTTAGACGTCAGTTATAATTCACCCCTCCACTTT. Encoded protein: CASSLDVSYNSPLHF.